A single sample gave rise to the 14 T cell receptor beta chains below, sequenced in a study of shared clonotypes between healthy human individuals. The table came from immunoSEQ multiplex PCR; TCRdb's copy has only in-frame clones and leaves some out. The sample lists 400,000 to 600,000 clones, 75% to 80% occurring once. The specimen was PBMCs. The receptors stem from a woman aged 35 to 49 in good health. Some clones in this sample may be carry-over from other donors' samples.

This clone appeared many times. This chain uses TRBV9 with TRBJ2-5; 7 positions match TRBD2. V gave up 4 bases and J gave up 0 bases; unmatched junction bases: 3. Germline V gene sequence: CDR1 SGDLS, CDR2 YYNGEE. This CDR3 is built from 14 residues. CDR3 residues: CASSQTSDQETQYF. CDR3 sequence (DNA): TGTGCCAGCAGCCAAACTAGCGACCAAGAGACCCAGTACTTC.

This clone came up once. CDR3 in DNA: TGTGCCAGCAGCGCCCAAGTAGAAGCTTTCTTT. This gives the protein CASSAQVEAFF. The chain links TRBV7-2 to TRBJ1-1; D is uncertain. The CDR3 contains 11 residues. V lost 5 bases to trimming and J lost 8 bases, with 9 bases between them. The germline CDR1 and CDR2 sequences are SGHTA and FQGNSA.

The table lists this clone with many counts. The chain employs TRBV7-6 and TRBJ2-1; 7 nucleotides align to TRBD2. Trimming at V came to 3 bases and at J to 3 bases, leaving 5 bases not matched to a gene. The CDR3 is made up of 15 amino acids. Germline V gene lookup returns CDR1 SGHVS and CDR2 FNYEAQ. In DNA, the CDR3 is TGTGCCAGCAGCTTGGGCGGGAGTATCTACAATGAGCAGTTCTTC. Protein: CASSLGGSIYNEQFF.

The rearrangement links TRBV10-3 to TRBJ2-5, with TRBD2 as a possible D gene (5 bases). V was pared by 10 bases and J by 5 bases, with 17 bases between. Germline CDR1 reads ENHRY; CDR2 reads SYGVKD. The CDR3 consists of 13 residues. The CDR3 DNA follows: TGTGCCACGCGTGGCCGGGATGCTGAGACCCAGTACTTC. Its translation is CATRGRDAETQYF.

This rearrangement joins TRBV6-5 to TRBJ2-7, with 7 bases aligning to TRBD1. Germline V lookup: CDR1 MNHEY, CDR2 SVGAGI. J was trimmed by 3 bases and V by 10 bases; bases with no gene match: 9. CDR3 length: 13 amino acids. DNA of the CDR3: TGTGCCACCTCGAGGGACAGCTTCTACGAGCAGTACTTC. Translation: CATSRDSFYEQYF.

DNA for the CDR3: TGTGCCAGCAGCCATTTTGCAGGGTCAACCCGGAGGAACACTGAAGCTTTCTTT. Translation: CASSHFAGSTRRNTEAFF. J is TRBJ1-1 and V is TRBV14, with D possibly being TRBD1 (5 bases). This CDR3 contains 18 residues. In germline, CDR1 is SGHDN, CDR2 FVKESK. V lost 3 bases to trimming and J lost 1 base, with 21 bases between them.

The rearrangement joins TRBV19 to TRBJ2-2; a possible D gene is TRBD2 (6 bases). CDR1 and CDR2 from the germline V gene are LNHDA and SQIVND (reference sequence). V was shortened by 4 bases and J by 6 bases, with 12 bases between the two germline ends. The CDR3 loop spans 14 amino acids. Here the CDR3 DNA reads TGTGCCAGTAGTAGCGGGGCCCATGCCGGGGAGCTGTTTTTT. It is translated as CASSSGAHAGELFF. Filled out from reference TRBV19 and TRBJ2-2, the complete variable domain reads DGGITQSPKYLFRKEGQNVTLSCEQNLNHDAMYWYRQDPGQGLRLIYYSQIVNDFQKGDIAEGYSVSREKKESFPLTVTSAQKNPTAFYLCASSSGAHAGELFFGEGSRLTVL.

On this clone itself: This same CDR3 is encoded by further DNA sequences in the sample. This chain connects TRBV4-2 to TRBJ2-5; possible D gene TRBD2, 6 bases. CDR1 and CDR2 from the germline V gene are LGHNA and YNFKEQ. The CDR3 is made up of 14 amino acids. Trimming left V 1 base short and J 2 bases short, with 8 bases between. The CDR3 DNA follows: TGTGCCAGCAGCCAAGTCCGGGGGCAAGAGACCCAGTACTTC. This codes for CASSQVRGQETQYF.

A single count supports this clone. The chain is built from TRBV29-1 and TRBJ2-4, with D perhaps TRBD1 (5 bases). This CDR3 is 12 amino acids long. V lost 5 bases and J lost 7, with 12 bases in between. CDR1 SQVTM and CDR2 ANQGSEA come from the germline V gene. DNA for the CDR3: TGCAGCGTTCGCTCAGGGCGGAACATTCAGTACTTC. Its protein is CSVRSGRNIQYF.

J is TRBJ1-4 and V is TRBV29-1; D not certain. In germline, CDR1 is SQVTM, CDR2 ANQGSEA. This CDR3 has 13 amino acids. V was pared by 5 bases and J by 3 bases, with 10 bases between. CDR3 protein: CSVRRMPNEKLFF. As DNA, the CDR3 is TGCAGCGTTCGCCGGATGCCTAATGAAAAACTGTTTTTT.

This clone was recorded only once. The V call is TRBV18, the J call TRBJ2-1, with TRBD2 as a possible D gene (6 bases). The CDR3 length is 12 residues. In germline, CDR1 is KGHSH, CDR2 LQKENI. Deletions cut 0 bases from V and 9 bases from J, with 6 bases between. The DNA of the CDR3 is TGTGCCAGCTCACCACCGGGGGGTGAGCAGTTCTTC. Amino acids: CASSPPGGEQFF.

The chain uses TRBV18 and TRBJ2-3, with a possible D match to TRBD2 (6 bases). The germline V gene has CDR1 KGHSH and CDR2 LQKENI. Trimming cost V 3 bases and J 8 bases, with 12 bases left between them. This CDR3 spans 13 amino acids. The CDR3 DNA reads TGTGCCAGCTCACCGCCGACCGGGGGTACGCAGTATTTT. It is translated as CASSPPTGGTQYF.

V is TRBV18 and J is TRBJ1-6; the D gene is possibly TRBD1 (6 bases). The CDR3 sequence is 14 residues long. Germline CDR1 KGHSH, CDR2 LQKENI. Trimming left V 3 bases short and J 8 bases short, with 11 bases between. CDR3 nucleotide sequence: TGTGCCAGCTCACCGGGGGGCGACGATTCACCCCTCCACTTT. It codes for CASSPGGDDSPLHF.

This chain links TRBV10-2 with TRBJ2-7; 11 positions match TRBD1. V lost 9 bases and J lost 3; bases outside the gene matches: 13. The CDR3 extends over 16 amino acids. Per germline, CDR1 WSHSY and CDR2 SAAADI. The CDR3 protein is CASTDSPGTGGYEQYF. The CDR3 nucleotides are TGCGCCAGTACGGACTCCCCCGGGACAGGGGGCTACGAGCAGTACTTC.